A selection of T cell receptor beta chains follows, all from one sample in a study of T-cell reconstitution after alpha-beta-depleted transplantation in children. In TCRdb, the PCR reads were re-called with MiXCR into one record per CDR3 protein. The data show a few hundred thousand distinct CDR3 sequences, roughly 44% seen once. Specimen: PBMCs, collected before TCRalphabeta/CD19-depleted stem cell transplant. These receptors came from a girl aged 2-15 years with aplastic anemia, due to receive a stem cell transplant. Both conserved end residues are part of each CDR3. Fields, in order: V gene, D gene, clone size, J gene, CDR3 DNA, CDR3 protein. The D gene is left open where the match is weak. For some rows the clone size is stated as once, few or many, or as a class when expanded; others skip it.

TRBV20-1	.	few	TRBJ1-1	TGCAGTGCATCCGGGCCAGCTATGAACACTGAAGCTTTCTTT	CSASGPAMNTEAFF
TRBV6-5	.	once	TRBJ2-1	TGTGCCAGCAGTTACGGTAGCGATGAGCAGTTCTTC	CASSYGSDEQFF
TRBV6-5	.	.	TRBJ2-1	TGTGCCAGCAGTTACCAGGGTGAAATACGCAATGAGCAGTTCTTC	CASSYQGEIRNEQFF
TRBV7-3	TRBD2	many	TRBJ2-5	TGTGCCAGCAGCCCCGGTGGGACTAGCGTTGAGACCCAGTACTTC	CASSPGGTSVETQYF
TRBV29-1	.	.	TRBJ2-7	TGCAGCCTTGAAGATCCCATCCGCTACGAGCAGTACTTC	CSLEDPIRYEQYF
TRBV3-1	.	.	TRBJ2-5	TGTGCCAGCAGCGAACCCTCTGCGCGGCAGGAGACCCAGTACTTC	CASSEPSARQETQYF
TRBV20-1	TRBD2	many	TRBJ2-7	TGCAGTGCCAAGACTAGCGGCTTCTCCTACGAGCAGTACTTC	CSAKTSGFSYEQYF
TRBV27	TRBD2	.	TRBJ2-1	TGTGCCAGCAGTTTCATTGTGACGGGACTAGTTCACAATGAGCAGTTCTTC	CASSFIVTGLVHNEQFF
TRBV15	TRBD1	few	TRBJ2-3	TGTGCCACCAGCAGAGGAGACAGGGGACGGGCTGATACGCAGTATTTT	CATSRGDRGRADTQYF
TRBV7-6	TRBD2	.	TRBJ2-2	TGTGCCAGCAGCCTAGCGGGAGCTTTTGGCGGGGAGCTGTTTTTT	CASSLAGAFGGELFF